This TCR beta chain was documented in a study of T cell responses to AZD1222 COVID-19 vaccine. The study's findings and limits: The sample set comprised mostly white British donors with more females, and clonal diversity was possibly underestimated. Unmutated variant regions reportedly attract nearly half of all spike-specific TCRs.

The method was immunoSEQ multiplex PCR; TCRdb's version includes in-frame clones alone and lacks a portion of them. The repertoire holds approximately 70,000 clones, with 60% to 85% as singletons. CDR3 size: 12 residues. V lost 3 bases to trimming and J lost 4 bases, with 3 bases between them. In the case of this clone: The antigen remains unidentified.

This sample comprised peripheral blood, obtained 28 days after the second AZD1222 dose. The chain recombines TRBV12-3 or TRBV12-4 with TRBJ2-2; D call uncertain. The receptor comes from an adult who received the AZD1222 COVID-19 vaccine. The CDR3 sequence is CASSLGTGELFF. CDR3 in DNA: TGTGCCAGCAGTTTGGGCACCGGGGAGCTGTTTTTT.